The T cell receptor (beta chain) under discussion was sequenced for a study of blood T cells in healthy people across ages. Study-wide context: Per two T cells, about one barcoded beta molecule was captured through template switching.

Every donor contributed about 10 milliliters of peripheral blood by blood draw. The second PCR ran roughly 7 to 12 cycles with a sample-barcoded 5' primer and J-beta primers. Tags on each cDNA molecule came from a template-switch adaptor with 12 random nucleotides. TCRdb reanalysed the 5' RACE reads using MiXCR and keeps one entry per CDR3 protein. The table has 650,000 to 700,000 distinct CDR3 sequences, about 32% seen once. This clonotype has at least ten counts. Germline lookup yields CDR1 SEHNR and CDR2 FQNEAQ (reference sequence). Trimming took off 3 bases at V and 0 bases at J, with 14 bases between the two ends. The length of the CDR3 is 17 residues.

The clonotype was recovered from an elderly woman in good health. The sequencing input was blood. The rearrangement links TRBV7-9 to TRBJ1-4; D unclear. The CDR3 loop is CASSFFVGSATNEKLFF. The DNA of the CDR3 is TGTGCCAGCAGCTTTTTCGTCGGGAGCGCAACTAATGAAAAACTGTTTTTT.